Listed below are T cell receptor beta chains from one sample, sequenced in a study of shared clonotypes between healthy human individuals. Assay used: immunoSEQ multiplex PCR; TCRdb lists only in-frame clones, some missing. This table has around 1.6 million clones, 95% to 99% appearing once. Input material: naive CD4+ T cells sorted from blood. These receptor sequences come from a man younger than 40 in good health. The CDR3 runs from the conserved cysteine through the conserved F or W. Only part of the rows carry a size: once, few, many, or a class if the clone is expanded.

.,TRBV5-4,CASSENTLAGYEQYF
.,TRBV7-3,CASSLGDSRTYTF
.,TRBV10-1,CASSEARSGNTIYF
.,TRBV10-2,CASSQVAGRSETEAFF
.,TRBV6-5,CASSYRRELGEQYF
.,TRBV12-5,CASGPSGRGNEQFF
.,TRBV5-4,CASSLEGGGRTEAFF
.,TRBV10-2,CASRGQGFHEQYF
.,TRBV19,CASSPGTHLYEQYF
.,TRBV5-6,CASSLAGENTDTQYF
once,TRBV18,CASSLAGDYEQYF
.,TRBV6-6,CASSYLVGTYNEQFF
.,TRBV5-6,CASSLPSTADTQYF
.,TRBV7-6,CASSSQRDIWNTGELFF
.,TRBV18,CASSPRDFGTEQFF
.,TRBV5-4,CASSFKGDRETQYF
.,TRBV5-1,CASSPPNTGESGEQYF
.,TRBV18,CASSPPTGNNEQFF
.,TRBV7-2,CASSLVLAGVIAKNIQYF